These 8 T cell receptor beta chains were sequenced from one sample in a study of graft-versus-host responses after intestinal transplantation. Repertoires were generated with immunoSEQ multiplex PCR, while TCRdb's copy carries only in-frame clones and drops some. Here the sample spans some 39,000 clones, 90% to 95% being singletons. The antigens for these receptors are not known. Sequences were derived from unstimulated CD8+ T cells sorted from spleen or lymph node cells, sampled before transplant. The source of these receptors is a human donor who was the organ donor for an intestinal transplant.

V and J are TRBV4-3 and TRBJ1-1; possible D gene TRBD1, 5 bases. Germline loops: CDR1 LGHNA, CDR2 YSLEER. The V gene lost 0 bases and the J gene lost 3 bases, with 20 bases spanning the gap. CDR3 length: 18 residues. This chain's CDR3 is CASSQDGTLWGADTEAFF. In DNA, the CDR3 is TGCGCCAGCAGCCAAGATGGGACCTTGTGGGGAGCAGACACTGAAGCTTTCTTT.

The chain carries TRBV6-6 and TRBJ2-7; 11 positions match TRBD1. CDR1 and CDR2 from the germline V gene are MNHNY and SVGAGI (reference sequence). CDR3 length: 14 amino acids. With 4 bases clipped from V and 4 bases from J, the junction kept 3 bases outside the gene matches. CDR3 nucleotides: TGTGCCAGCAGTTGGGACAGGGGGATTTACGAGCAGTACTTC. Protein sequence: CASSWDRGIYEQYF.

The J gene is TRBJ1-1, the V gene TRBV2; D may be TRBD1 (5 bases). The CDR3 loop spans 12 amino acids. In germline, CDR1 is SNHLY, CDR2 FYNNEI. Between the trimmed V and J ends, which lost 8 bases and 6 bases, there was a span of 13 bases. The CDR3 region is CASYGGDPEAFF. The CDR3 nucleotides read TGTGCCAGCTACGGGGGGGACCCTGAAGCTTTCTTT.

A single count supports this clone. This chain connects TRBV19 to TRBJ1-2, with 7 bases lining up with TRBD1. This CDR3 has 14 residues. The V segment lost 4 bases and the J segment 2 bases; nucleotides outside the gene matches: 4. Looked up from germline, CDR1 is LNHDA and CDR2 is SQIVND (reference sequence). Written as DNA, the CDR3 is TGTGCCAGTAGTAAGGGACAGCGAAACTATGGCTACACCTTC. This sequence encodes CASSKGQRNYGYTF.

Worth noting for this clone: Distinct nucleotide sequences in the sample also encode this CDR3. The chain carries TRBV12-5 and TRBJ2-5, with a weak D call TRBD1 (5 bases). Trimming shortened V by 0 bases and J by 4 bases, and 24 bases separated the two germline ends. Germline V lookup: CDR1 LGHNT, CDR2 FRNRAP. The CDR3 is made up of 19 amino acids. This CDR3 is CASGLVPSGRAVVGETQYF. The CDR3 DNA reads TGTGCTAGTGGTTTGGTCCCCTCGGGCAGGGCTGTTGTGGGAGAGACCCAGTACTTC.

The V call is TRBV4-3, the J call TRBJ2-2; TRBD2 matches 8 bases. This CDR3 is 17 amino acids long. Trimming at V came to 4 bases and at J to 7 bases, leaving 14 bases not matched to a gene. CDR1 and CDR2 from the germline V gene are LGHNA and YSLEER. CDR3 nucleotide sequence: TGCGCCAGCAGCCCGGGAGGGGGGGGGCCTGTGTTCGGGGAGCTGTTTTTT. Its protein product is CASSPGGGGPVFGELFF.

This chain connects TRBV4-3 to TRBJ1-1; 9 nucleotides line up with TRBD1. V lost 2 bases to trimming and J lost 3 bases; unmatched junction nucleotides: 7. Germline lookup yields CDR1 LGHNA and CDR2 YSLEER. The CDR3 sequence is 16 residues long. DNA of the CDR3: TGCGCCAGCAGCCAACTAACGACAGGGGGGCACACTGAAGCTTTCTTT. It yields the protein CASSQLTTGGHTEAFF.

V and J are TRBV7-2 and TRBJ1-1; D is undetermined. Germline lookup yields CDR1 SGHTA and CDR2 FQGNSA. V was trimmed by 1 base and J by 3 bases, leaving 9 bases between them. The CDR3 runs to 14 residues. CDR3 in amino acids: CASSLDSLDTEAFF. In nucleotides, the CDR3 is TGTGCCAGCAGCTTAGACAGCCTTGACACTGAAGCTTTCTTT.